A selection of T cell receptor beta chains follows, all from one sample in a study of T-cell reconstitution after alpha-beta-depleted transplantation in children. TCRdb used MiXCR to reprocess the PCR reads, holding one entry per CDR3 protein. The sample records about 980,000 distinct CDR3 sequences, roughly 29% being singletons. The sequenced sample was PBMCs, mostly from graft donor cells, obtained 360 days after TCRalphabeta/CD19-depleted stem cell transplant. These receptors originate from a boy under two years old who had a stem cell transplant for SCID, so the T cells may come from the graft donor. Each CDR3 is given with its conserved first and last residue. D genes are given only for firm matches. Clone size, where shown, is once, few, many, or a class for clones that have expanded.

J gene: TRBJ1-1; clone size: .; V gene: TRBV2; D gene: .; CDR3 DNA: TGTGCCAGCAGTGGGTCCAGACAGGCTGAAGCTTTCTTT; CDR3 protein: CASSGSRQAEAFF
J gene: TRBJ1-2; clone size: .; V gene: TRBV15; D gene: .; CDR3 DNA: TGTGCCACCAGCAGAGAGAATTGGGCCCCAAACTTC; CDR3 protein: CATSRENWAPNF
J gene: TRBJ2-7; clone size: .; V gene: TRBV4-2; D gene: .; CDR3 DNA: TGTGCCAGCAGCCACCCCGTCAGACAGGGAGGGGTTTACGAGCAGTACTTC; CDR3 protein: CASSHPVRQGGVYEQYF
J gene: TRBJ2-3; clone size: .; V gene: TRBV11-2; D gene: .; CDR3 DNA: TGTGCCAGCATCCAGGGTCTTGATACGCAGTATTTT; CDR3 protein: CASIQGLDTQYF
J gene: TRBJ2-3; clone size: .; V gene: TRBV9; D gene: .; CDR3 DNA: TGTGCCAGCAGCGGGACGGACCGGGTTAGGACAGATACGCAGTATTTT; CDR3 protein: CASSGTDRVRTDTQYF
J gene: TRBJ2-1; clone size: many; V gene: TRBV2; D gene: TRBD2; CDR3 DNA: TGTGCCAGCAGCCGCCCACTAGCGGGGGTTGGGTACAATGAGCAGTTCTTC; CDR3 protein: CASSRPLAGVGYNEQFF
J gene: TRBJ2-3; clone size: .; V gene: TRBV11-3; D gene: .; CDR3 DNA: TGTGCCAGCAGCTTAGATCAGGGCCCATACGATACGCAGTATTTT; CDR3 protein: CASSLDQGPYDTQYF
J gene: TRBJ1-2; clone size: once; V gene: TRBV4-2; D gene: .; CDR3 DNA: TGTGCCAGCAGCCAAGTTTCGAAGTATGGCTACACCTTC; CDR3 protein: CASSQVSKYGYTF
J gene: TRBJ2-3; clone size: .; V gene: TRBV12-3/TRBV12-4; D gene: TRBD1; CDR3 DNA: TGTGCCAGCAGTTTAGTTGGGACAGCGGCAGATACGCAGTATTTT; CDR3 protein: CASSLVGTAADTQYF
J gene: TRBJ2-5; clone size: many; V gene: TRBV18; D gene: .; CDR3 DNA: TGTGCCAGCTCACACAAGTACCAAGAGACCCAGTACTTC; CDR3 protein: CASSHKYQETQYF
J gene: TRBJ2-1; clone size: once; V gene: TRBV12-3/TRBV12-4; D gene: .; CDR3 DNA: TGTGCCAGCAGGCCCGTCGGGAACGAGCAGTTCTTC; CDR3 protein: CASRPVGNEQFF
J gene: TRBJ1-2; clone size: .; V gene: TRBV10-3; D gene: .; CDR3 DNA: TGTGCCATCAGTGAACGCCAGGCGAACTATGGCTACACCTTC; CDR3 protein: CAISERQANYGYTF
J gene: TRBJ2-3; clone size: few; V gene: TRBV15; D gene: TRBD2; CDR3 DNA: TGTGCCACCAGCATTAATCACCCACGACTAGCGGGGGTGGTAGATACGCAGTATTTT; CDR3 protein: CATSINHPRLAGVVDTQYF
J gene: TRBJ2-1; clone size: few; V gene: TRBV6-1; D gene: TRBD2; CDR3 DNA: TGTGCCAGCAACCCGGGACTAGCGGGGGGCCATACCCAGTTCTTC; CDR3 protein: CASNPGLAGGHTQFF
J gene: TRBJ1-1; clone size: .; V gene: TRBV3-1; D gene: .; CDR3 DNA: TGTGCCAGCAGCCCCAGGACGGATGAAGCTTTCTTT; CDR3 protein: CASSPRTDEAFF
J gene: TRBJ2-7; clone size: .; V gene: TRBV10-3; D gene: .; CDR3 DNA: TGTGCCATCAGTGAGTCCTCGCAGGGCCCCTACGAGCAGTACTTC; CDR3 protein: CAISESSQGPYEQYF
J gene: TRBJ2-1; clone size: .; V gene: TRBV24-1; D gene: .; CDR3 DNA: TGTGCCACCAGTTACAGGGGAGGTGAGCAGTTCTTC; CDR3 protein: CATSYRGGEQFF
J gene: TRBJ2-1; clone size: .; V gene: TRBV5-1; D gene: TRBD2; CDR3 DNA: TGCGCCAGCAGCTTGGCCGTCGTTAGCGGGGGGAGTGATGAGCAGTTCTTC; CDR3 protein: CASSLAVVSGGSDEQFF
J gene: TRBJ2-1; clone size: .; V gene: TRBV5-1; D gene: TRBD2; CDR3 DNA: TGCGCCAGCAGCTTGTTAGCGGGGGCTTTGGATGAGCAGTTCTTC; CDR3 protein: CASSLLAGALDEQFF
J gene: TRBJ1-2; clone size: .; V gene: TRBV21-1; D gene: .; CDR3 DNA: TGTGCCAGCGGTAAAACGGACAGGCCAGGTCCCTTC; CDR3 protein: CASGKTDRPGPF
J gene: TRBJ2-5; clone size: .; V gene: TRBV12-3/TRBV12-4; D gene: TRBD2; CDR3 DNA: TGTGCCAGCACAGCGGGGCCTCAAGAGACCCAGTACTTC; CDR3 protein: CASTAGPQETQYF
J gene: TRBJ2-5; clone size: few; V gene: TRBV4-1; D gene: .; CDR3 DNA: TGCGCCAGCAGCACTTCTGGGGGGTCCCAAGAGACCCAGTACTTC; CDR3 protein: CASSTSGGSQETQYF
J gene: TRBJ2-1; clone size: .; V gene: TRBV11-2; D gene: TRBD2; CDR3 DNA: TGTGCCAGCAGCTTAGATCCCCTTGCGGGGGGGAGGTTAAGCTCCTACAATGAGCAGTTCTTC; CDR3 protein: CASSLDPLAGGRLSSYNEQFF
J gene: TRBJ2-1; clone size: .; V gene: TRBV5-1; D gene: TRBD1; CDR3 DNA: TGCGCCAGCCACCAACCGCTCCGGGACAGGTACAATGAGCAGTTCTTC; CDR3 protein: CASHQPLRDRYNEQFF
J gene: TRBJ2-5; clone size: .; V gene: TRBV3-1; D gene: .; CDR3 DNA: TGTGCCAGCAGCCGCCGGGACACACAAGAGACCCAGTACTTC; CDR3 protein: CASSRRDTQETQYF
J gene: TRBJ2-2; clone size: .; V gene: TRBV4-3; D gene: TRBD1; CDR3 DNA: TGCGCCAGCAGCCAAGAGTGGGACAGGGGTACCGGGGAGCTGTTTTTT; CDR3 protein: CASSQEWDRGTGELFF
J gene: TRBJ1-1; clone size: .; V gene: TRBV18; D gene: TRBD1; CDR3 DNA: TGTGCCAGCTCACCCGCGCAGGGGGTGATGGGCACTGAAGCTTTCTTT; CDR3 protein: CASSPAQGVMGTEAFF
J gene: TRBJ1-1; clone size: many; V gene: TRBV12-3/TRBV12-4; D gene: .; CDR3 DNA: TGTGCCAGCAGTTTCAGGGGTCAGAACACTGAAGCTTTCTTT; CDR3 protein: CASSFRGQNTEAFF
J gene: TRBJ1-2; clone size: few; V gene: TRBV4-3; D gene: TRBD1; CDR3 DNA: TGCGCCAGCAGCCAAGGGGACAGGGGAGACTATGGCTACACCTTC; CDR3 protein: CASSQGDRGDYGYTF
J gene: TRBJ2-7; clone size: once; V gene: TRBV5-1; D gene: .; CDR3 DNA: TGCGCCAGCAGCGAAAGACAGCTGTCCGAGCAGTACTTC; CDR3 protein: CASSERQLSEQYF
J gene: TRBJ2-2; clone size: .; V gene: TRBV3-1; D gene: .; CDR3 DNA: TGTGCCAGCAGCCTCAACCCTCAACCGAACACCGGGGAGCTGTTTTTT; CDR3 protein: CASSLNPQPNTGELFF
J gene: TRBJ2-4; clone size: .; V gene: TRBV4-2; D gene: TRBD2; CDR3 DNA: TGTGCCAGCAGCCAAGAATGGGGAGGGGCGCGGGACATTCAGTACTTC; CDR3 protein: CASSQEWGGARDIQYF
J gene: TRBJ2-3; clone size: .; V gene: TRBV20-1; D gene: .; CDR3 DNA: TGCAGTGCTAGTTCTTCGGCGGGATGGGGAGATACGCAGTATTTT; CDR3 protein: CSASSSAGWGDTQYF
J gene: TRBJ1-1; clone size: .; V gene: TRBV29-1; D gene: .; CDR3 DNA: TGCAGCGTTGTGGGGGTGACCGAAATGAACACTGAAGCTTTCTTT; CDR3 protein: CSVVGVTEMNTEAFF
J gene: TRBJ2-1; clone size: few; V gene: TRBV10-2; D gene: TRBD2; CDR3 DNA: TGCGCCAGCAGTGAAACGCTAGCGGGGGGTCCCTACAATGAGCAGTTCTTC; CDR3 protein: CASSETLAGGPYNEQFF
J gene: TRBJ1-1; clone size: .; V gene: TRBV20-1; D gene: .; CDR3 DNA: TGCAGTGCTAGAGTACGGTCGCTCGGGGGGCTGAACACTGAAGCTTTCTTT; CDR3 protein: CSARVRSLGGLNTEAFF
J gene: TRBJ2-1; clone size: .; V gene: TRBV12-3/TRBV12-4; D gene: TRBD1; CDR3 DNA: TGTGCCAGCAGCCCAAGAAAAGACAGGGGCGAGGAGCAGTTCTTC; CDR3 protein: CASSPRKDRGEEQFF
J gene: TRBJ2-1; clone size: .; V gene: TRBV12-3/TRBV12-4; D gene: TRBD1; CDR3 DNA: TGTGCCAGCAGCAAAACGACAGGGAATGAGCAGTTCTTC; CDR3 protein: CASSKTTGNEQFF
J gene: TRBJ1-3; clone size: .; V gene: TRBV7-8; D gene: .; CDR3 DNA: TGTGCCAGTTCGGGGAGGTCTAGCTCTGGAAACACCATATATTTT; CDR3 protein: CASSGRSSSGNTIYF
J gene: TRBJ2-7; clone size: few; V gene: TRBV6-1; D gene: TRBD2; CDR3 DNA: TGTGCCAGCAGCGACGGGGCGGGGGGCCTTTCCTACGAGCAGTACTTC; CDR3 protein: CASSDGAGGLSYEQYF
J gene: TRBJ2-1; clone size: .; V gene: TRBV12-3/TRBV12-4; D gene: .; CDR3 DNA: TGTGCCAGCAGCATCGGAGATCCCGGCGAGCAGTTCTTC; CDR3 protein: CASSIGDPGEQFF
J gene: TRBJ2-7; clone size: once; V gene: TRBV20-1; D gene: .; CDR3 DNA: TGCAGTGCCAGACAGGTAGACTACGAGCAGTACTTC; CDR3 protein: CSARQVDYEQYF
J gene: TRBJ1-3; clone size: .; V gene: TRBV27; D gene: TRBD1; CDR3 DNA: TGTGCCAGCAGTGGGACAGTCTCTGGAAACACCATATATTTT; CDR3 protein: CASSGTVSGNTIYF
J gene: TRBJ2-7; clone size: .; V gene: TRBV12-3/TRBV12-4; D gene: TRBD2; CDR3 DNA: TGTGCCAGCAGACTGATAGGGAGGGTCTACGAGCAGTACTTC; CDR3 protein: CASRLIGRVYEQYF
J gene: TRBJ2-1; clone size: many; V gene: TRBV29-1; D gene: TRBD2; CDR3 DNA: TGCAGCGTTGGCTATGGCGGGGGGGCAGGTGAGCAGTTCTTC; CDR3 protein: CSVGYGGGAGEQFF
J gene: TRBJ1-5; clone size: once; V gene: TRBV28; D gene: .; CDR3 DNA: TGTGCCAGCAGTCTCGGGCGCAGCAATCAGCCCGAGCATTTT; CDR3 protein: CASSLGRSNQPEHF
J gene: TRBJ2-1; clone size: few; V gene: TRBV12-3/TRBV12-4; D gene: .; CDR3 DNA: TGTGCCAGCAGTTTCTCACCGGGATCCTACAATGAGCAGTTCTTC; CDR3 protein: CASSFSPGSYNEQFF
J gene: TRBJ2-1; clone size: few; V gene: TRBV29-1; D gene: .; CDR3 DNA: TGCAGCGTTGATCAGGCAGGGGAGAGCGGTGAGCAGTTCTTC; CDR3 protein: CSVDQAGESGEQFF
J gene: TRBJ2-5; clone size: few; V gene: TRBV5-6; D gene: .; CDR3 DNA: TGTGCCAGCAGCTTTTTCGGCAGGGAGGAGACCCAGTACTTC; CDR3 protein: CASSFFGREETQYF
J gene: TRBJ1-2; clone size: .; V gene: TRBV7-9; D gene: .; CDR3 DNA: TGTGCCAGTTTGGAACCTGCCAACTATGGCTACACCTTC; CDR3 protein: CASLEPANYGYTF
J gene: TRBJ2-6; clone size: few; V gene: TRBV5-1; D gene: .; CDR3 DNA: TGCGCCAGCAGCTTGGGACCCGGGTCCAACGTCCTGACTTTC; CDR3 protein: CASSLGPGSNVLTF